This TCR beta chain appears in the sequencing data of a study of cytomegalovirus exposure and HLA in healthy donors (dated 2017 in TCRdb). Concerning the study at large: According to an earlier analysis of 587 of the donors, about 179 million T cells yielded some 120 million unique TCR beta sequences and less than 300 Gb of sequence data. Donor age, sex, ethnicity and CMV serostatus were compiled alongside the repertoire data. HLA typing covered class I and class II loci at four-digit resolution. The study combined high-throughput TCR immunosequencing, statistical association of individual TCRs with disease status, and machine learning to predict cytomegalovirus infection status. Among the approximately 400 genotyped donors, approximately 77% belonged to the genetic ancestry cluster associated with self-reported Caucasian donors. In addition to the first cohort of roughly 670 subjects, a separate validation cohort of 130 or so different subjects was used. Among about 400 genotyped donors of the cohort, an average of about 240,000 unique TCR beta nucleotide sequences was sequenced per donor, of which about 18% were non-productive. The study aimed to test whether cataloging public T cell receptors could reveal signatures of past pathogen exposure. Approximately 300 gigabases of sequencing data and 70 million to 100 million unique TCR sequences were included in an early release covering 550 to 650 HLA-typed donors. A later genetic analysis used genome-wide SNP genotypes for about three fifths of the 666 donors, treating that subset as a discovery cohort. A later analysis re-examined previously published TCR beta repertoires from hundreds of donors and added high-resolution HLA genotyping to investigate patterns of TCR occurrence. All discovery cohort repertoires had been generated using a single sequencing platform. The study used immunosequencing to profile the T cell repertoires of under 700 subjects and linked those repertoires to cytomegalovirus serostatus. The number of typed donors differed by locus: 629-630 for A, B, C, DRB1 and DQB1; about 520 for DQA1; 606 for DPA1; and roughly 450 for DPB1. To decide whether each TCR beta V gene segment behaved as functional or pseudogenic, an earlier analysis of 587 of the donors relied on high-throughput TCR beta sequencing. The later analysis used no new phenotypic data to find candidate immune exposures, relying instead on TCR beta sequences and their occurrence across donors. Because of strong linkage in the cohort, a handful of DR-DQ haplotypes were treated as single units for association and clustering.

Library preparation was by the immunoSEQ multiplex PCR assay. For the multiplex PCR, a mixture combining 60 forward primers for TCR Vbeta segments and 13 reverse primers for TCR Jbeta segments was used. The CDR3 region of rearranged TCR beta genes was amplified from genomic DNA with a multiplex PCR assay. The Illumina HiSeq System was used to sequence the amplified TCR beta libraries as 87-base-pair reads. For the original study's pipeline: A later analysis counted about 80 million unique TCR beta chains across the roughly 700 repertoires, and some 12 million of these chains were shared by at least two donors. Raw reads were error-corrected and collapsed into unique sequences by a nearest-neighbor algorithm in which closely related sequences were merged to remove PCR and sequencing errors. To assign V, D and J gene segments, CDR3 sequences were aligned to IMGT reference sequences. For a sequence to be retained, a match of at least six nucleotides was required to both a V gene segment and a J gene segment. Rearrangements were classified as productive when the CDR3 lacked stop codons and remained in frame with V and J, and all other rearrangements were classified as non-productive. Following IMGT convention, CDR3 was defined as the stretch from the second conserved V-encoded cysteine up to the conserved J-encoded phenylalanine. Sequences without an unambiguous match to a single V gene segment were excluded from the earlier analysis of several hundred of the donors. An earlier analysis of a few hundred of the donors classified V segments as functional when productive rearrangements were above 56.7% and as segregating when the standard deviation between donors was above 5%. A statistical classification framework was developed to diagnose cytomegalovirus status using the catalog of TCR beta chain sequences. In a later analysis, TCR nucleotide sequences were compared against IMGT/GENE-DB human TR gene sequences so that V and J genes could be assigned. In a later analysis, CDR3 sequences and most-parsimonious VDJ recombination scenarios were assigned using the TCRdist pipeline. In a later analysis, each TCR beta chain was defined by its CDR3 amino acid sequence together with its V-gene family, and reads without a unique V-gene family were excluded. A later analysis removed 550 to 650 highly shared, low-generation-probability nucleotide sequences to deal with suspected cross-contamination and a sequencing artifact. In a later analysis, a clonal expansion index for each public chain was calculated from normalized within-repertoire ranks of inferred template counts. A later analysis computed generation probabilities with a VDJ recombination model fitted to out-of-frame rearrangements, and checked the results against IGoR. A later analysis scored TCR-TCR, TCR-HLA and TCR-CMV co-occurrence with hypergeometric tests, applying a repertoire-size bias correction to TCR pairs. To estimate false discovery rates, a later analysis permuted the HLA or CMV assignments 20 times. In a later analysis, co-occurring TCRs were grouped using DBSCAN, and TCRdist sequence similarity was added for clustering within HLA-allele-positive subsets. For co-occurrence clustering, repertoires with fewer than 30,000 or more than 120,000 public chains were excluded, along with about five repertoires with anomalous nucleotide sharing. The table comes from immuneACCESS by way of TCRdb, which keeps in-frame sequences with V and J called. Part of the clones is missing from these tables; in studies checked, under half for an unresolved V gene and the rest for unknown reasons. D and trimming come from the DNA, and the V and J calls and clone size come from that table. A total of about 170,000 clones appear in this sample, about three quarters of them only once. The ten largest clones capture approximately 1.5% of the sample.

In total, roughly 710 healthy bone marrow donors made up the cohort. At the time of sampling, every cohort member was nominally healthy, though immune exposures that went unrecorded were likely present. The donor was CMV seronegative and was included in the group of a few hundred seronegative cohort members. Every donor gave a peripheral blood sample, and the peripheral blood mononuclear cells from that sample were used for TCR beta sequencing. Genomic DNA was extracted from the blood cell samples with the Qiagen DNeasy Blood Extraction Kit. On the study overall, not on this receptor specifically: When HLA alleles, especially DR and DQ, strongly co-occurred, TCR associations were difficult to assign to individual alleles. The cohort was sequenced for TCR beta chains only, and without alpha or paired-chain data the features that could be detected were limited. At a false discovery rate of 0.05, a later analysis linked around 15,000 TCR beta sequences to specific HLA alleles. An association between a missense DCLRE1C variant and V-gene and J-gene trimming of TCR beta chains was found in a later genetic analysis and replicated in an independent cohort. A total of about 150 TCR beta chains were listed by the study as associated with cytomegalovirus. In a later analysis, HLA-associated TCR beta chains showed more clonal expansion and lower generation probabilities than non-associated chains that were equally common. According to a later analysis, parvovirus B19, influenza, CMV and Epstein-Barr virus appeared linked to several top co-occurrence clusters. Most TCR sequences were seen in very few donors, while some public TCRs were found in many individuals. Roughly uniform sequencing depth across donors was assumed in presence/absence analyses, although this assumption may not hold. Three of the identified cytomegalovirus-associated TCR beta chains were confirmed in vitro to be specific for cytomegalovirus antigens. A further reported finding was that TCR beta sequences accurately predicted the HLA-A and HLA-B alleles for most subjects in the first cohort. The authors suggested that the approach could potentially be generalized to other disease states and immunological phenotypes. In a later analysis, most CMV-associated TCR beta chains were found to appear HLA-restricted, with HLA associations seemingly driven largely by CMV exposure. Correlated functional status among segregating V segments might reflect linkage disequilibrium, but an unknown experimental factor could not be ruled out. According to a later genetic analysis, donors in an Asian-associated ancestry cluster had fewer N-insertions in productive TCRs than the roughly 700-donor mean. Because HLA typing was unavailable for some donors at each locus, only the typed subset was used in association tests. In an earlier analysis of roughly 560 of the donors, most TCR beta V segments were observed in productive rearrangements about 90% or about 30% of the time, broadly matching IMGT annotations. In a later analysis, TCR association rates were found to vary across HLA loci, with the most associated TCRs seen for DRB1 alleles and the fewest for HLA-C alleles. Cytomegalovirus status was reported to be diagnosed by the classifier with high specificity and sensitivity in both the original and validation cohorts. A cluster of highly shared sequence variants was judged likely to represent a technical artifact of the sequencing pipeline. Immune exposure information for the cohort was limited to CMV serostatus. Because counts were too low, about 18 rarely observed V segments, including chromosome 9 orphons, were excluded from the earlier analysis of 587 of the donors.

A note on this clone: The antigen it recognizes is unknown. Base qualities are missing; no much larger clone stands one base away.

Sequencing was done on a sample of PBMCs. This TCR derives from a girl aged 10-17 years in good health and CMV-seronegative.

The bases read TGCGCCAGCAGCTTCCAAAGCGGGGGGGCGGCAGATACGCAGTATTTT. Its coded protein is CASSFQSGGAADTQYF. This receptor chain uses TRBV5-1 and TRBJ2-3; 10 of the junction bases match TRBD2. From the cysteine up to the phenylalanine, the CDR3 has a length of 16 residues. CDR3 DNA only is kept here, 48 bases in frame from base 1. The germline V gene specifies SGHRS as CDR1 and YFSETQ as CDR2. Trimming accounts for 2 bases at V and 4 bases at J, while the number of junction bases matched to no gene is 7.